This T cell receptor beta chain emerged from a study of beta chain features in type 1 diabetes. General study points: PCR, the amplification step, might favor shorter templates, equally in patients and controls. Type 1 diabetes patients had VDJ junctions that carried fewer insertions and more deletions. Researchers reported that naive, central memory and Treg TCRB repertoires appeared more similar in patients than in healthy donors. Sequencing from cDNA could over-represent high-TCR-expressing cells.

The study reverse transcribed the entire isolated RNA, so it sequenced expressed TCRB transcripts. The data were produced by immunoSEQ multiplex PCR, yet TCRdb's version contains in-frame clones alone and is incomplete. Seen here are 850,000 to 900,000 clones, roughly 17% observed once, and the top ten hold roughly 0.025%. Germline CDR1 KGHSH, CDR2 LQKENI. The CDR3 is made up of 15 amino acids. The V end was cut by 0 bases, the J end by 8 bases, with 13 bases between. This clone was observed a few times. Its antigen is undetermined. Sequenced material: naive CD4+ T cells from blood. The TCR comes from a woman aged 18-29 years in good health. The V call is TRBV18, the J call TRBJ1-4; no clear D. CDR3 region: CASSPPGRPSEKLFF. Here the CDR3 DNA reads TGTGCCAGCTCACCACCAGGTCGGCCCTCGGAAAAACTGTTTTTT.